The sequence of this TCR beta chain was determined in a study of blood T cell repertoires in COVID-19. V was pared by 4 bases and J by 6 bases, with 5 bases of the junction left unmatched. The CDR3 spans 16 residues. From germline, CDR1 is SGHRS and CDR2 YFSETQ. TCRdb keeps only in-frame clones here, not all; method: immunoSEQ multiplex PCR. The data contain over 120,000 clones, around 86% of them singletons. The age range of participants was 18 to 89 years, with residence in roughly 25 US areas. Cohorts were determined from participant-reported clinical history. The V call is TRBV5-1, the J call TRBJ2-3, with 16 bases lining up with TRBD2. The TCR originated in a man aged 60-69 years who had recovered from COVID-19. Sequencing input: PBMCs or T cells enriched from blood (not recorded which). DNA of the CDR3: TGCGCCAGCAGCCCCCTGGGACTAGCGGGGGGGGATACGCAGTATTTT. Translated, it gives CASSPLGLAGGDTQYF.